Detailed here is one TCR beta chain. The junction differs from germline at one of its ends, possibly a read error. The data were taken from a study of blood T cells in healthy people across ages. Next came a second PCR, run for about 7 to 12 cycles, which used a sample-barcoded 5' primer along with a J-beta primer mix. Every cDNA molecule bore a tag from a template-switch adaptor containing 12 random nucleotides. Sequencing recovered at least 3 million CDR3-containing paired-end reads from each sample. TCRdb reprocessed the 5' RACE reads with MiXCR, giving one entry per CDR3 protein. This sample has roughly 2 million distinct CDR3 sequences, with about 50% found just once. Isolated per sample were at least 7 million PBMCs. Germline V CDR1 and CDR2: SSHAT, FNYEAQ (reference sequence). The length of the CDR3 is 15 residues.

This sequence joins TRBV7-7 and TRBJ2-3; maybe TRBD2 (6 bases). The sequenced material came from blood. This clonotype was obtained from a middle-aged woman in good health. CDR3 protein: CASSPSWGVADTQYF. The CDR3 nucleotides are TGTGCTAGCAGCCCGAGCTGGGGGGTTGCAGATACGCAGTATTTT.